The rows below give T cell receptor beta chains drawn from one sample of a study of identical twins. TCRdb ran MiXCR on the 5' RACE reads and lists one entry per CDR3 protein. In the table there are 650,000 to 800,000 distinct CDR3 sequences, around 8.3% of which are singletons. This sample was shared with a second study, whose subject was yellow fever vaccine responses in identical twins.

The sample consisted of PBMCs. These receptor sequences come from a woman between 18 and 30 years old in good health. The CDR3 runs from the conserved cysteine through the conserved F or W. The D gene is left open where the match is weak. Only some rows state a clone size, as once, few, many or a class for expanded clones.

>many|TRBD1|TRBJ1-1|TRBV5-1
CASSLTKDRAGNTEAFF
TGCGCCAGCAGCTTGACCAAGGACAGGGCGGGGAACACTGAAGCTTTCTTT
>many|NA|TRBJ2-5|TRBV4-2
CASSQALGAGAIRAQYF
TGTGCCAGCAGCCAAGCTCTGGGGGCAGGGGCAATTAGGGCCCAGTACTTC
>few|TRBD2|TRBJ2-3|TRBV10-2
CASSPTSGWADTQYF
TGCGCCAGCAGTCCGACTAGCGGGTGGGCAGATACGCAGTATTTT
>few|NA|TRBJ2-5|TRBV6-1
CASSHPDQETQYF
TGTGCCAGCAGTCATCCGGACCAAGAGACCCAGTACTTC
>NA|NA|TRBJ2-3|TRBV11-2
CASSSIGGPRLEADTQYF
TGTGCCAGCAGCTCCATCGGGGGACCCCGCTTAGAGGCAGATACGCAGTATTTT
>NA|NA|TRBJ1-5|TRBV6-1
CASSTGRVSNQPQHF
TGTGCCAGCAGCACGGGGAGGGTAAGCAATCAGCCCCAGCATTTT
>many|TRBD1|TRBJ2-1|TRBV6-1
CASSGGQGEYNEQFF
TGTGCCAGCAGTGGGGGACAGGGGGAGTACAATGAGCAGTTCTTC
>NA|NA|TRBJ1-1|TRBV10-3
CAISVLWTPNTEAFF
TGTGCCATCAGTGTGCTGTGGACACCGAACACTGAAGCTTTCTTT
>many|NA|TRBJ2-5|TRBV7-2
CASSLYSSGDGTQYF
TGTGCCAGCAGCTTATACTCCAGCGGAGACGGGACCCAGTACTTC
>few|NA|TRBJ2-1|TRBV15
CATRGWGDHEQFF
TGTGCCACCAGAGGCTGGGGGGACCATGAGCAGTTCTTC
>many|NA|TRBJ1-2|TRBV5-1
CASSNQPGTVQDGYTF
TGCGCCAGCAGCAACCAACCCGGGACGGTTCAGGATGGCTACACCTTC
>once|TRBD1|TRBJ2-7|TRBV18
CASSRTGKSYEQYF
TGTGCCAGCTCTCGGACAGGCAAATCCTACGAGCAGTACTTC
>NA|NA|TRBJ2-1|TRBV4-3
CASSQVGRTYNEQFF
TGCGCCAGCAGCCAAGTAGGCAGAACCTACAATGAGCAGTTCTTC
>many|NA|TRBJ2-4|TRBV2
CASSGTSSNIQYF
TGTGCCAGCAGTGGAACCAGTTCCAACATTCAGTACTTC
>many|TRBD2|TRBJ2-5|TRBV3-1
CASSQGSGGAETQYF
TGTGCCAGCAGCCAAGGTAGCGGGGGGGCAGAGACCCAGTACTTC
>NA|TRBD1|TRBJ2-2|TRBV20-1
CSARDPGQGTTNTGELFF
TGCAGTGCTAGAGATCCGGGACAGGGAACAACGAACACCGGGGAGCTGTTTTTT
>few|NA|TRBJ2-5|TRBV11-1
CASSLASTLGQETQYF
TGTGCCAGCAGCTTAGCGTCTACACTGGGGCAAGAGACCCAGTACTTC
>few|NA|TRBJ2-7|TRBV6-2/TRBV6-3
CASSSQVSYEQYF
TGTGCCAGCAGTTCCCAAGTCTCCTACGAGCAGTACTTC
>NA|TRBD2|TRBJ2-1|TRBV20-1
CSARAGLSAGGYNEQFF
TGCAGCGCTAGAGCCGGCCTATCAGCGGGGGGGTACAATGAGCAGTTCTTC
>NA|TRBD1|TRBJ1-1|TRBV4-3
CASSRGGGQGAFEAFF
TGCGCCAGCAGCCGAGGCGGTGGGCAGGGGGCCTTTGAAGCTTTCTTT
>many|NA|TRBJ2-7|TRBV12-3/TRBV12-4
CASSLGGGDYEQYF
TGTGCCAGCAGTTTAGGGGGAGGCGACTACGAGCAGTACTTC
>few|NA|TRBJ2-6|TRBV6-1
CASSTGSSGANVLTF
TGTGCCAGCAGTACAGGGAGCTCTGGGGCCAACGTCCTGACTTTC
>many|NA|TRBJ1-1|TRBV29-1
CSVGVMNTEAFF
TGCAGCGTGGGGGTCATGAACACTGAAGCTTTCTTT
>many|TRBD2|TRBJ2-3|TRBV2
CASSATSASTDTQYF
TGTGCCAGCAGTGCCACTAGCGCCAGCACAGATACGCAGTATTTT
>few|NA|TRBJ2-2|TRBV24-1
CATSDLQGRIGELFF
TGTGCCACCAGTGATTTACAGGGTCGGATCGGGGAGCTGTTTTTT
>NA|NA|TRBJ1-2|TRBV28
CASRSSSGHYYGYTF
TGTGCCAGCAGGTCCTCGTCCGGACACTACTATGGCTACACCTTC
>NA|TRBD1|TRBJ2-3|TRBV27
CASSTRLQGNTQYF
TGTGCCAGCAGTACGCGCCTACAGGGGAATACGCAGTATTTT
>few|NA|TRBJ1-6|TRBV10-3
CAITEGFNSPLHF
TGTGCCATCACAGAGGGGTTTAATTCACCCCTCCACTTT
>once|NA|TRBJ2-7|TRBV29-1
CSVHGGYEQYF
TGCAGCGTCCACGGGGGCTACGAGCAGTACTTC
>NA|TRBD1|TRBJ1-6|TRBV4-1
CASRDLYRGSPLHF
TGCGCCAGCAGAGATCTCTACAGGGGTTCACCCCTCCACTTT
>few|NA|TRBJ2-3|TRBV5-1
CASSKGTAGTDTQYF
TGCGCCAGCAGCAAGGGCACAGCTGGCACAGATACGCAGTATTTT
>NA|NA|TRBJ2-2|TRBV3-1
CASSQVPSRAGELFF
TGTGCCAGCAGCCAAGTCCCATCCAGAGCCGGGGAGCTGTTTTTT
>NA|NA|TRBJ2-5|TRBV7-6
CASSLKIQETQYF
TGTGCCAGCAGCTTAAAAATTCAGGAGACCCAGTACTTC
>many|NA|TRBJ1-6|TRBV12-3/TRBV12-4
CASSLTTYSPLHF
TGTGCCAGCAGTTTAACCACATATTCACCCCTCCACTTT
>NA|TRBD2|TRBJ2-7|TRBV7-2
CASSSEAVRLAGDEQYF
TGTGCCAGCAGCTCCGAGGCTGTTCGGCTAGCGGGAGACGAGCAGTACTTC
>NA|NA|TRBJ2-6|TRBV24-1
CATSDRSGANVLTF
TGTGCCACCAGTGATCGCTCTGGGGCCAACGTCCTGACTTTC
>few|NA|TRBJ2-3|TRBV4-2
CASSQEDGSAMFDTQYF
TGTGCCAGCAGCCAAGAAGACGGGAGTGCTATGTTCGATACGCAGTATTTT
>NA|NA|TRBJ1-1|TRBV12-3/TRBV12-4
CASSFATNQNTEAFF
TGTGCCAGCAGTTTCGCGACAAACCAGAACACTGAAGCTTTCTTT
>many|NA|TRBJ2-5|TRBV6-5
CASRGAQETQYF
TGTGCCAGCAGGGGGGCTCAAGAGACCCAGTACTTC
>many|NA|TRBJ2-7|TRBV12-3/TRBV12-4
CASSLRAGGYEQYF
TGTGCCAGCAGTTTAAGGGCTGGCGGTTACGAGCAGTACTTC
>NA|NA|TRBJ1-3|TRBV3-1
CASSQPLGRYGNTIYF
TGTGCCAGCAGCCAACCTCTGGGGCGCTACGGAAACACCATATATTTT
>many|NA|TRBJ1-5|TRBV12-3/TRBV12-4
CASSFRDMAQPQHF
TGTGCCAGCAGTTTCCGGGACATGGCTCAGCCCCAGCATTTT
>few|NA|TRBJ2-7|TRBV21-1
CASSKLVSYEQYF
TGTGCCAGCAGCAAATTGGTATCCTACGAGCAGTACTTC
>many|TRBD2|TRBJ2-1|TRBV7-2
CASSLRALAVYNEQFF
TGTGCCAGCAGCTTACGGGCACTAGCGGTTTACAATGAGCAGTTCTTC
>NA|TRBD2|TRBJ2-5|TRBV7-2
CASSRLAASQYF
TGTGCCAGCAGCAGACTAGCAGCATCCCAGTACTTC
>NA|NA|TRBJ2-5|TRBV7-9
CASSRVGARYQETQYF
TGTGCCAGCAGCCGAGTGGGGGCGAGGTACCAAGAGACCCAGTACTTC
>few|TRBD1|TRBJ1-5|TRBV20-1
CSALGQNSNQPQHF
TGCAGTGCTTTGGGACAGAATAGCAATCAGCCCCAGCATTTT
>NA|TRBD2|TRBJ2-3|TRBV11-2
CASSFSGPSTDTQYF
TGTGCCAGCAGCTTTAGCGGGCCCAGCACAGATACGCAGTATTTT